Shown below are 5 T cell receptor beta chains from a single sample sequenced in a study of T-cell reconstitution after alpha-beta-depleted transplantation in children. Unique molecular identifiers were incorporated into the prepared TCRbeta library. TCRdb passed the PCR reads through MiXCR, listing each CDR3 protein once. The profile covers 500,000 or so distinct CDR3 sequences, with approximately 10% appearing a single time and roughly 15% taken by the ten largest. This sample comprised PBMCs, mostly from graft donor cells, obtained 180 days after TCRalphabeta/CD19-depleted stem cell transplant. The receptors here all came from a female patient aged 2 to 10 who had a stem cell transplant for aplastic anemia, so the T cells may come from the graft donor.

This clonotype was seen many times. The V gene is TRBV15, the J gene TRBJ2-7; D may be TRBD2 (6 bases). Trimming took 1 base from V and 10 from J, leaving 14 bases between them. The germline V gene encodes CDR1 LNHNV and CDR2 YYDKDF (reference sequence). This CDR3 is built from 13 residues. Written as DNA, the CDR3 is TGTGCCACCAGCAGAGTTTACGTAGCGGACCAGTACTTC. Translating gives CATSRVYVADQYF.

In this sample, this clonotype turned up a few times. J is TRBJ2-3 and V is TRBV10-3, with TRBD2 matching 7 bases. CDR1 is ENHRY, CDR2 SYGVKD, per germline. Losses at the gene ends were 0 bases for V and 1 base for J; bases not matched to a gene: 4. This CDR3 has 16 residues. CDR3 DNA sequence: TGTGCCATCAGTGAGTCGGGGCTAGCGGGCACAGATACGCAGTATTTT. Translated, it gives CAISESGLAGTDTQYF.

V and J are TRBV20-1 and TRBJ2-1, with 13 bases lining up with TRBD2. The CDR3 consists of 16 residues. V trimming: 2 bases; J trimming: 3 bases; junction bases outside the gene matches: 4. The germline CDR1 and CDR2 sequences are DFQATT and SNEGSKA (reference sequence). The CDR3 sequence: CSARSGLAGDYNEQFF. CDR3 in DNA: TGCAGTGCTAGATCAGGACTAGCGGGAGACTACAATGAGCAGTTCTTC.

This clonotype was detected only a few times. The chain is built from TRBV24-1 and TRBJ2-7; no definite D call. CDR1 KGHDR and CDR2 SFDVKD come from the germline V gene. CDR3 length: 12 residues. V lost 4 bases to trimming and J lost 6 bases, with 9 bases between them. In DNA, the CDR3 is TGTGCCACCAGTGACCTATTAGGCGAGCAGTACTTC. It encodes CATSDLLGEQYF.

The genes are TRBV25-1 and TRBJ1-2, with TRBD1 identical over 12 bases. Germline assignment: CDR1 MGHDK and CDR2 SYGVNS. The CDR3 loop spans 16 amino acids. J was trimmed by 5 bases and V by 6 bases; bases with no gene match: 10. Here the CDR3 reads CASRGQGARNRYGYTF. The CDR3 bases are TGTGCCAGCAGGGGACAGGGGGCGAGGAATAGGTATGGCTACACCTTC.